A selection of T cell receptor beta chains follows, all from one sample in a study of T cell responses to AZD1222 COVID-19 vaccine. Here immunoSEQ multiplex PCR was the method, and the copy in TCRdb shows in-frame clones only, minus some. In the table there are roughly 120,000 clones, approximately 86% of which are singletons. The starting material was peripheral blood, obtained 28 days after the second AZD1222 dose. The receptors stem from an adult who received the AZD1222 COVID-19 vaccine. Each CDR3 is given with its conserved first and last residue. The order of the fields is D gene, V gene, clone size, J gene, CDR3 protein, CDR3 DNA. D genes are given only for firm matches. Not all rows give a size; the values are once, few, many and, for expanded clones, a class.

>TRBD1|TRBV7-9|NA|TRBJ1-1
CASSLARDREAFF
TGTGCCAGCAGCTTAGCGCGGGACAGGGAAGCTTTCTTT
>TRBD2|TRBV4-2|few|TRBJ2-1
CASSQELTSGHNEQFF
TGTGCCAGCAGCCAAGAATTGACTAGCGGCCACAATGAGCAGTTCTTC
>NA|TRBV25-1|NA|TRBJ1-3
CASSLSGVSGNTIYF
TGTGCCAGCAGTCTCTCCGGAGTCTCTGGAAACACCATATATTTT
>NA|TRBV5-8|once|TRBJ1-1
CASSSNWAGKNTEAFF
TGTGCCAGCAGTTCTAATTGGGCGGGGAAGAACACTGAAGCTTTCTTT
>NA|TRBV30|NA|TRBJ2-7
CAWSAGRNEQYF
TGTGCCTGGAGTGCGGGGCGCAACGAGCAGTACTTC
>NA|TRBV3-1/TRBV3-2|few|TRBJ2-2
CASSHYGVVTGELFF
TGTGCCAGCAGCCATTACGGGGTGGTGACCGGGGAGCTGTTTTTT
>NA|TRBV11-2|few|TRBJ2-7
CASSLDRLSYEQYF
TGTGCCAGCAGCTTAGATCGACTATCCTACGAGCAGTACTTC
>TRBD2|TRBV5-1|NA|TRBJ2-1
CASSSGTSQRSYNEQFF
TGCGCCAGCAGCTCGGGGACTAGCCAACGCTCCTACAATGAGCAGTTCTTC
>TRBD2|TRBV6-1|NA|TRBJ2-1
CASSALRGGRAPNEQFF
TGTGCCAGCAGTGCCCTGAGAGGCGGGAGGGCCCCCAATGAGCAGTTCTTC
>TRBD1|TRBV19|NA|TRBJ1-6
CATQGQGESPLHF
TGTGCCACCCAAGGACAGGGAGAATCACCCCTCCACTTT
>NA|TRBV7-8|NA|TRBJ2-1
CASSQYTGFDNEQFF
TGTGCCAGCAGCCAGTACACAGGGTTCGACAATGAGCAGTTCTTC
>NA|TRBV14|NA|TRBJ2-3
CASSQTSRRTDTQYF
TGTGCCAGCAGCCAAACTAGCAGGCGCACAGATACGCAGTATTTT
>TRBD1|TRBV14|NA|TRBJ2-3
CASSQGPGGTKRYRTDTQYF
TGTGCCAGCAGCCAAGGTCCAGGGGGCACAAAACGGTATCGCACAGATACGCAGTATTTT
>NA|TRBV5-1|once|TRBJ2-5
CASSSGVPRSTQYF
TGCGCCAGCAGCTCGGGGGTCCCACGGTCGACCCAGTACTTC
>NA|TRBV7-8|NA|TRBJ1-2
CASSLAGIYGYTF
TGTGCCAGCAGCTTAGCAGGGATCTATGGCTACACCTTC
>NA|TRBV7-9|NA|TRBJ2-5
CASSFDFFLGGTQYF
TGTGCCAGCAGCTTTGATTTCTTCCTGGGGGGGACCCAGTACTTC
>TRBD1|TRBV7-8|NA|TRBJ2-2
CASSSLDRESTGELFF
TGTGCCAGCAGCTCCCTGGACAGGGAGAGCACCGGGGAGCTGTTTTTT
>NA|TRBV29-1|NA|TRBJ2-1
CSAVGPSSYNEQFF
TGCAGCGCCGTGGGGCCGAGCTCCTACAATGAGCAGTTCTTC
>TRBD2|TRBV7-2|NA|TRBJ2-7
CASSLLAGGLYEQYF
TGTGCCAGCAGCTTACTCGCGGGGGGGCTATACGAGCAGTACTTC
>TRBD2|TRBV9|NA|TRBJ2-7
CASSAGTSETYEQYF
TGTGCCAGCAGCGCCGGGACTAGCGAAACCTACGAGCAGTACTTC
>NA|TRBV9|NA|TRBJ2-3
CASSVGTDTQYF
TGTGCCAGCAGCGTAGGGACGGATACGCAGTATTTT
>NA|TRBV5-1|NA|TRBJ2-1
CASSLEGVNEQFF
TGCGCCAGCAGCTTGGAGGGAGTCAATGAGCAGTTCTTC
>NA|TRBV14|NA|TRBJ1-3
CASSQVRTLGNTIYF
TGTGCCAGCAGCCAAGTCCGGACACTCGGAAACACCATATATTTT
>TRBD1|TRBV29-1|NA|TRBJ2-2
CSAQTQGRGYGELFF
TGCAGCGCGCAAACACAGGGGCGAGGCTACGGGGAGCTGTTTTTT
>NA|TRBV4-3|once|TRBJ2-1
CASSQESRANEQFF
TGCGCCAGCAGCCAAGAGTCTAGGGCCAATGAGCAGTTCTTC
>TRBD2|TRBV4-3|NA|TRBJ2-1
CASSPSGGAYEQFF
TGCGCCAGCAGTCCATCGGGGGGGGCCTATGAGCAGTTCTTC
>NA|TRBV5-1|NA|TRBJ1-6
CASTKGREVGSPLHF
TGCGCCAGCACTAAGGGCAGGGAGGTCGGTTCACCCCTCCACTTT
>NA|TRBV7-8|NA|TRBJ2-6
CASSPQVNSGANVLTF
TGTGCCAGCAGCCCACAGGTGAACTCTGGGGCCAACGTCCTGACTTTC
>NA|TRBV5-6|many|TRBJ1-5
CASSYKTGRNQPQHF
TGTGCCAGCAGTTATAAGACAGGCCGCAATCAGCCCCAGCATTTT
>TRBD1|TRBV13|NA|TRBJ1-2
CASSLKDRGNGYTF
TGTGCCAGCAGCTTGAAGGACAGGGGGAATGGCTACACCTTC
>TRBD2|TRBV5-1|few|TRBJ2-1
CASSLRAGGVNEQFF
TGCGCCAGCAGCTTGAGGGCGGGAGGAGTGAATGAGCAGTTCTTC
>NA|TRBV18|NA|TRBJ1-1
CASSRGASRYGGTEAFF
TGTGCCAGCTCACGCGGTGCGTCGAGGTACGGGGGCACTGAAGCTTTCTTT
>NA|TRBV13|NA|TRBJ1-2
CASSFRPRGSDGYTF
TGTGCCAGCAGCTTTAGGCCCCGGGGATCCGATGGCTACACCTTC